This T cell receptor (beta chain) is from a study of blood T cell repertoires in COVID-19 (dated by TCRdb to the early 2020s). Study-level background: Samples from collaborators originated in the United States, Italy and Spain and spanned both the acute and convalescent phases of COVID-19. The sample metadata nearly always contained a de-identified subject ID, COVID-19 status, age in years and sex. The material from the prospective study consisted of cDNA or gDNA derived from T cells, B-cell-depleted T cells, or PBMCs. The repertoires were released in a freely available public database intended as a resource for research on the immune response to SARS-CoV-2. Samples came from the ongoing ImmuneRACE study (first 160 participants) plus 1,254 subjects from 6 global collaborators. Deeply sampled blood TCRbeta repertoires from subjects exposed to, actively infected with, or recovered from COVID-19 were included in the dataset. Where HLA class I and class II types were available, the types were taken from metadata supplied by the sample provider, not from assay-based typing.

Collaborating institutions collected whole blood in K2EDTA tubes following their own protocols. For TCRbeta analysis, collaborators shipped samples in one of three forms: frozen whole blood, isolated PBMCs, or DNA extracted from either of those sample types. The immunoSEQ Assay, a bias-controlled multiplex PCR, was used to amplify TCRbeta CDR3 regions from genomic DNA. Per the original workflow: The number of nucleated cells in each sample was estimated from the amplification of reference gene primers within the assay. To quantify the absolute abundance of each unique TCRbeta CDR3 rearrangement, sequence reads were collapsed and filtered. For each sample, productive Simpson clonality was calculated as the square root of Simpson's diversity index across productive rearrangements. TCRdb limited this immuneACCESS table to in-frame rearrangements with V and J called. A share of clones is missing; checked studies link under half to unresolved V genes, and the rest is unexplained. V, J and clone size derive from that table, while D and trimming were established from the DNA sequence. This sample lists roughly 80,000 clones; about 80% were detected once. The top ten clones comprise 9.5% to 15% of the sample.

This clone turned up a few times. The clone's antigen remains unknown. Base-call qualities are not available, and no considerably larger clone is one nucleotide away. Beyond this particular receptor, the publication reports: The quantity of clinical and demographic metadata differed by source and by participant and was supplied without curation.

Sequences were obtained from peripheral blood. This receptor was obtained from a man of 80 years or more with acute or convalescent COVID-19.

The bases are TGTGCCTGGAGTACGGGACAGGCAAGCACAGATACGCAGTATTTT. Its protein product is CAWSTGQASTDTQYF. The sequence links TRBV30 to TRBJ2-3, with 8 central nucleotides matching TRBD1. The germline V end is reduced by 2 bases and the J end by 0 bases; junction bases left unmatched: 4. Counted from cysteine to phenylalanine, this CDR3 has 15 amino acids. Only the CDR3 portion is preserved as DNA: 45 bases, with reading frame beginning at the first base. For CDR1 and CDR2, the germline V gene (reference sequence) lists GTSNPN and SVGIG.